A single sample gave rise to the 26 T cell receptor beta chains below, sequenced in a study of regulatory T cells in long-lasting Graves disease. Libraries of TCR beta came from iRepertoire HTBI primers plus Arm-PCR of CDR3 regions. Using its own MiXCR run on the multiplex PCR reads, TCRdb lists one record per CDR3 protein. The sample has 620,000 or so distinct CDR3 sequences, approximately 15% seen once. Noted time point: newly diagnosed GD, antithyroid drugs for less than 3 months. RNA extracted from PBMCs served as the sequencing template. Another study also made use of these data, one on T cells in Graves' hyperthyroidism and ophthalmopathy.

Material: peripheral blood mononuclear cells (PBMCs), obtained at new diagnosis, from a patient treated with antithyroid drugs. The source is a woman in her twenties or thirties with Graves disease.

This clonotype came up many times. This chain uses TRBV12-3 or TRBV12-4 with TRBJ2-7, with unresolved D. Trimming removed 3 bases from V and 4 bases from J, with 10 bases in between. This CDR3 region has 13 residues. Here the CDR3 DNA reads TGTGCCAGCAGTTTTGGCAGAAGGTACGAGCAGTACTTC. It yields the protein CASSFGRRYEQYF.

Points on this clonotype: This may come from a read error, since a much larger clone is one base off. The chain carries TRBV6-1 and TRBJ2-7; 8 bases map to TRBD2. J gave up 9 bases and V 8 bases, and 12 bases lay outside the gene matches. Germline CDR1 MNHNS, CDR2 SASEGT. The CDR3 is made up of 13 amino acids. CDR3 region: CASVGGRNRWQYF. CDR3 nucleotide sequence: TGTGCCAGCGTCGGCGGGAGGAACAGGTGGCAGTACTTC.

For the CDR3, the DNA is TGTGCCAGCAGCCCCAGGACGGAGAGCCCCTATGGCTACACCTTC. It encodes CASSPRTESPYGYTF. The chain combines TRBV5-4 with TRBJ1-2, with D hard to call. V was pared by 4 bases and J by 4 bases, with 17 bases between. The CDR3 totals 15 residues. Germline assignment: CDR1 SGHNT and CDR2 YYREEE (reference sequence).

This clonotype was observed a handful of times. This sequence joins TRBV20-1 and TRBJ2-6; D unresolved. Trimming removed 0 bases from V and 2 bases from J, with 5 bases in between. Germline V gene sequence: CDR1 DFQATT, CDR2 SNEGSKA (reference sequence). The CDR3 spans 14 residues. CDR3 region: CSAREGPGANVLTF. CDR3 nucleotides: TGCAGTGCTAGAGAGGGTCCTGGGGCCAACGTCCTGACTTTC.

This clonotype appeared many times. The CDR3 spells CATSLDSNYGYTF. The CDR3 region has the DNA TGTGCCACGAGCCTGGACAGCAACTATGGCTACACCTTC. The J gene is TRBJ1-2, the V gene TRBV2; tentative D call: TRBD1 (6 bases). Germline V gene sequence: CDR1 SNHLY, CDR2 FYNNEI. CDR3 size: 13 residues. Trimming removed 10 bases at V and 2 bases at J, with 14 bases between.

This clonotype came up many times. V is TRBV6-2 or TRBV6-3 and J is TRBJ1-5; D possibly corresponds to TRBD1 (6 bases). CDR1 is MNHEY and CDR2 is SVGEGT in the germline V gene. The CDR3 has 13 residues. V was cut by 6 bases and J by 5 bases, with 11 bases left in between. The CDR3 DNA reads TGTGCCAGCAGGGACAGAGTAGATCAGCCCCAGCATTTT. Residues: CASRDRVDQPQHF.

The V gene is TRBV13, the J gene TRBJ1-4; 7 nucleotides line up with TRBD1. The V segment lost 3 bases and the J segment 9 bases; nucleotides outside the gene matches: 16. The germline V gene encodes CDR1 PRHDT and CDR2 FYEKMQ (reference sequence). The CDR3 spans 17 residues. The CDR3 loop is CASSFGPSRDSAKKLFF. The CDR3 DNA sequence: TGTGCCAGCAGCTTCGGGCCCAGCCGGGACAGTGCGAAAAAACTGTTTTTT. Filled out from reference TRBV13 and TRBJ1-4, the complete variable domain reads AAGVIQSPRHLIKEKRETATLKCYPIPRHDTVYWYQQGPGQDPQFLISFYEKMQSDKGSIPDRFSAQQFSDYHSELNMSSLELGDSALYFCASSFGPSRDSAKKLFFGSGTQLSVL.

This clonotype has a count of ten or more. The chain combines TRBV28 with TRBJ1-2, with 7 bases lining up with TRBD1. The V gene's germline CDR1 is MDHEN and CDR2 SYDVKM. Trimming removed 5 bases from V and 7 bases from J; junction bases left unmatched: 7. The CDR3 is 13 amino acids. This chain's CDR3 is CASSGGQVRGYTF. DNA of the CDR3: TGTGCCAGCAGTGGCGGACAGGTTCGTGGCTACACCTTC.

This clonotype was seen repeatedly, ten times or more. The chain uses TRBV7-2 and TRBJ2-1, with 7 positions matching TRBD2. Germline CDR1 is SGHTA and CDR2 is FQGNSA. CDR3 size: 14 residues. V lost 1 base and J lost 8; bases outside the gene matches: 5. CDR3 DNA sequence: TGTGCCAGCAGCTTAGGCGGGAGCGTCGATGAGCAGTTCTTC. This translates into CASSLGGSVDEQFF.

This clonotype was detected ten times or more. The chain joins TRBV7-8 to TRBJ1-2; no clear D. V was shortened by 5 bases and J by 5 bases, with 21 bases between the two germline ends. The CDR3 has 16 residues. CDR1 is SGHVS and CDR2 is FQNEAQ in the germline V gene. CDR3 DNA sequence: TGTGCCAGCAGCGCCCGAAACAGTGCCGGGAGGTATGGCTACACCTTC. Protein: CASSARNSAGRYGYTF.

The rearrangement uses TRBV6-2 or TRBV6-3 and TRBJ2-3; tentatively, D is TRBD2 (6 bases). This CDR3 has 18 residues. The V end was cut by 6 bases, the J end by 2 bases, with 24 bases between. Germline V CDR1 and CDR2: MNHEY, SVGEGT. In DNA, the CDR3 is TGTGCCAGCAGCCCCCCGTTGGGGCGGGATTCCCTCACAGATACGCAGTATTTT. Translation gives CASSPPLGRDSLTDTQYF.

The chain links TRBV27 to TRBJ1-2; unclear D gene. The CDR3 covers 15 residues. Trimming took off 5 bases at V and 7 bases at J, with 20 bases between the two ends. Germline values: CDR1 MNHEY, CDR2 SMNVEV (reference sequence). The CDR3 sequence: CASSRAARTLSGYTF. Written as DNA, the CDR3 is TGTGCCAGCAGTCGAGCTGCTCGGACCCTCTCTGGCTACACCTTC.

Only a few counts were recorded for this clonotype. A much larger clone is a single base away; this may be a read error. This rearrangement joins TRBV28 to TRBJ2-3; 9 nucleotides match TRBD2. CDR1 and CDR2 from the germline V gene are MDHEN and SYDVKM. The CDR3 runs 15 residues. CDR3 loop: CASSLAGGPGNEQSF. The CDR3 DNA reads as TGTGCCAGCAGTTTAGCGGGAGGGCCGGGGAATGAGCAGTCCTTC.

This rearrangement joins TRBV30 to TRBJ2-2, with 13 bases fitting TRBD2. V gave up 2 bases and J gave up 4 bases; unmatched junction bases: 4. The CDR3 totals 16 residues. CDR1 is GTSNPN, CDR2 SVGIG, per germline (reference sequence). The CDR3 nucleotides read TGTGCCTGGAGTCTCGGACTAGCGGGGGTCACCGGGGAGCTGTTTTTT. Translation gives CAWSLGLAGVTGELFF.

This clonotype was found many times. The V gene is TRBV2, the J gene TRBJ2-6; TRBD2 is a possible D gene (5 bases). Between the trimmed V and J ends, which lost 5 bases and 2 bases, there was a span of 13 bases. This CDR3 spans 16 amino acids. CDR1 is SNHLY and CDR2 is FYNNEI in the germline V gene. The CDR3 DNA is TGTGCCAGCAGTCTAAGTAGCGTACCTGGGGCCAACGTCCTGACTTTC. Protein: CASSLSSVPGANVLTF. Based on the CDR3 plus reference TRBV2 and TRBJ2-6, the full variable domain is EPEVTQTPSHQVTQMGQEVILRCVPISNHLYFYWYRQILGQKVEFLVSFYNNEISEKSEIFDDQFSVERPDGSNFTLKIRSTKLEDSAMYFCASSLSSVPGANVLTFGAGSRLTVL.

This clonotype has only a few counts. The gene calls are TRBV4-1 and TRBJ1-5; 7 nucleotides line up with TRBD1. V was clipped by 3 bases and J by 5 bases; unmatched bases: 16. The V gene's germline CDR1 is MGHRA and CDR2 YSYEKL. CDR3 size: 18 residues. CDR3 sequence (DNA): TGCGCCAGCAGCCAGTCTGGTAGGGGGCGTGCGGAGGATCAGCCCCAGCATTTT. Translating gives CASSQSGRGRAEDQPQHF.

This clonotype has a handful of counts. One junction end does not reproduce the germline sequence, and a read error may be involved. The chain employs TRBV28 and TRBJ1-5, with no clear D. The germline CDR1 and CDR2 sequences are MDHEN and SYDVKM. The CDR3 extends over 14 amino acids. The CDR3 spells CASTVLGSNQPRHF. DNA of the CDR3: TGTGCCAGCACCGTACTAGGGAGCAATCAGCCCCGGCATTTT.

The chain is built from TRBV5-8 and TRBJ2-5; D is ambiguous. V was trimmed by 6 bases and J by 4 bases, leaving 13 bases between them. The CDR3 extends over 13 amino acids. The germline CDR1 and CDR2 sequences are SGHTS and YDEGEE. The CDR3 DNA sequence: TGTGCCAGCACCCGAGACGGATCAGAGACCCAGTACTTC. Residues: CASTRDGSETQYF.

Worth noting for this clonotype: The conserved closing phenylalanine or tryptophan is absent in this CDR3, likely reflecting a read error. The chain is built from TRBV2 and TRBJ2-5; tentatively, D is TRBD1 (5 bases). The germline CDR1 and CDR2 sequences are SNHLY and FYNNEI. The length of the CDR3 is 12 residues. Trimming removed 5 bases at V and 2 bases at J, with 6 bases between. This CDR3 is CASSQGQETQYL. CDR3 DNA: TGTGCCAGCAGTCAGGGTCAAGAGACCCAGTACCTC.

This clonotype was counted only a few times. The chain recombines TRBV6-1 with TRBJ2-2; TRBD2 aligns across 7 bases. The germline V gene encodes CDR1 MNHNS and CDR2 SASEGT. Unmatched junction bases numbered 14, after V lost 6 bases and J lost 4 bases. CDR3 length: 17 residues. The CDR3 DNA follows: TGTGCCAGCAGCTCCCACCCAAGAGCGGGATCCACCGGGGAGCTGTTTTTT. This gives the protein CASSSHPRAGSTGELFF.

The chain employs TRBV10-3 and TRBJ2-7, with D perhaps TRBD1 (6 bases). Germline assignment: CDR1 ENHRY and CDR2 SYGVKD. CDR3 length: 13 amino acids. V was cut by 7 bases and J by 0 bases, with 10 bases left in between. CDR3 loop: CAIMQGSSYEQYF. In DNA, the CDR3 is TGTGCCATCATGCAGGGGAGCTCCTACGAGCAGTACTTC.

The sample holds a few counts of this clonotype. V usage is TRBV24-1 and J usage is TRBJ2-1; no definite D call. The V gene's germline CDR1 is KGHDR and CDR2 SFDVKD. The germline V and J ends were trimmed by 2 bases and 8 bases, with 3 bases remaining between them. This CDR3 contains 11 residues. Written as DNA, the CDR3 is TGTGCCACCAGTGATTGGGATGAGCAGTTCTTC. Residues: CATSDWDEQFF.

This clonotype was counted between two and nine times. The rearrangement uses TRBV4-1 and TRBJ1-3, with TRBD1 identical over 7 bases. The V segment lost 4 bases and the J segment 4 bases; nucleotides outside the gene matches: 7. CDR3 length: 15 residues. CDR1 MGHRA and CDR2 YSYEKL come from the germline V gene. This chain's CDR3 is CASSRTRTGGNTIYF. The CDR3 DNA reads TGCGCCAGCAGCCGTACGCGGACAGGCGGAAACACCATATATTTT.

This clonotype was detected ten times or more. This chain connects TRBV6-1 to TRBJ1-5; 8 positions match TRBD1. Germline CDR1 reads MNHNS; CDR2 reads SASEGT. The junction had 10 bases not matched to a gene; V was cut back by 6 bases and J by 6 bases. There are 15 residues in the CDR3. CDR3 residues: CASRPTGTGSQPQHF. DNA for the CDR3: TGTGCCAGCAGACCGACCGGGACAGGTAGTCAGCCCCAGCATTTT.

This chain links TRBV3-1 with TRBJ2-5, with D tentatively TRBD2 (6 bases). The CDR3 spans 15 residues. Trimming pared 0 bases from V and 4 bases from J, leaving 12 bases between. Germline CDR1 reads LGHDT; CDR2 reads YNNKEL (reference sequence). The CDR3: CASSQDWGGSETQYF. CDR3 DNA sequence: TGTGCCAGCAGCCAAGATTGGGGAGGTTCAGAGACCCAGTACTTC.

The CDR3 bases are TGTGCCAGCAGCCGAGGCGGACAGGCCCAGCCCCAGCATTTT. Translated: CASSRGGQAQPQHF. The chain employs TRBV5-6 and TRBJ1-5; TRBD1 aligns across 7 bases. The length of the CDR3 is 14 residues. Trimming removed 4 bases from V and 7 bases from J; junction bases left unmatched: 8. Germline CDR1 reads SGHDT; CDR2 reads YYEEEE.